The T cell receptor (beta chain) described here comes from a study of cytomegalovirus exposure and HLA in healthy donors. Across the whole study: Unique TCRs from HLA-typed donors, roughly 87 million of them, were held in an early data release.

Primers for the PCR totalled 60 Vbeta and 13 Jbeta. This table comes from immunoSEQ multiplex PCR, and its TCRdb copy is limited to in-frame clones, with some not included. This sample yields over 130,000 clones, of which 82% are seen a single time; approximately 2.3% belongs to the top ten. Findings and limits, study-wide: The study recorded more than 150 TCR beta chains that were cytomegalovirus-associated. In most subjects, TCR beta sequences reportedly gave accurate predictions of HLA-A and HLA-B alleles.

The CDR3 has 15 residues. The germline V gene has CDR1 SNHLY and CDR2 FYNNEI. Germline trimming cut 3 bases from V and 1 base from J; bases unmatched to any gene: 3. For this clone: Its antigen is unidentified.

The clonotype was recovered from a male donor in good health and CMV-seronegative. Material: PBMCs. This chain uses TRBV2 with TRBJ2-1; 7 bases align to TRBD2. CDR3 protein: CASSDREGSYNEQFF. As DNA, the CDR3 is TGTGCCAGCAGTGATAGGGAGGGATCCTACAATGAGCAGTTCTTC.